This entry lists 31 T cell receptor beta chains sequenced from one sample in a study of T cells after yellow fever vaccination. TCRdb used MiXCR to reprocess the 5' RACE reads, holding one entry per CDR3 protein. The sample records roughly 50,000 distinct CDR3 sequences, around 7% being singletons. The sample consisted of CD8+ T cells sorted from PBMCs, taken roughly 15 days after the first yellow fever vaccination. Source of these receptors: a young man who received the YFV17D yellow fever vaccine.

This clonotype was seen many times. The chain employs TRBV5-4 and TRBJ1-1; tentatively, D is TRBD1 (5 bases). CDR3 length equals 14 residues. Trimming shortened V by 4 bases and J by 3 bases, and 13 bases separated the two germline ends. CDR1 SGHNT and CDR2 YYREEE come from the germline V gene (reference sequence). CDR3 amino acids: CASSPTGGYTEAFF. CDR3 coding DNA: TGTGCCAGCAGCCCCACCGGGGGGTACACTGAAGCTTTCTTT.

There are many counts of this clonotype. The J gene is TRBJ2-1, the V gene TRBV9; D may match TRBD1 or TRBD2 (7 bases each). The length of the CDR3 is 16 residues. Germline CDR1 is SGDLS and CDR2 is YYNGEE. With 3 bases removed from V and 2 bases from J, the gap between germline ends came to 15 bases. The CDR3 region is CASSEGGDRAYNEQFF. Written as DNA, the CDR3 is TGTGCCAGCAGCGAGGGGGGGGACAGAGCCTACAATGAGCAGTTCTTC.

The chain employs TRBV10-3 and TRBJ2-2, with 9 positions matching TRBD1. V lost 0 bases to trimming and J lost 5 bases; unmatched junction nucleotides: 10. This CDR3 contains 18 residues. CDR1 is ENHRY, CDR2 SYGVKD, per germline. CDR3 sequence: CAISESPTGGVYTGELFF. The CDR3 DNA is TGTGCCATCAGTGAGTCCCCAACAGGGGGCGTATATACCGGGGAGCTGTTTTTT.

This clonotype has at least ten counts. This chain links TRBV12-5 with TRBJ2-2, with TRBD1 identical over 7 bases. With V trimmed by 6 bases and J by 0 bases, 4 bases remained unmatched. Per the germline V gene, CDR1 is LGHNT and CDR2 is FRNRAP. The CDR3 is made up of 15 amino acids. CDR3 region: CASGFTGANTGELFF. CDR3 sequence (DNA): TGTGCTAGTGGCTTTACAGGGGCGAACACCGGGGAGCTGTTTTTT.

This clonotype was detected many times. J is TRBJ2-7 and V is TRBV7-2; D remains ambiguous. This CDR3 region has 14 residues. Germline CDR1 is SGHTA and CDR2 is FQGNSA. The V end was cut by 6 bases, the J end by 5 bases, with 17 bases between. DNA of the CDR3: TGTGCCAGCAGTCCCTTTGGACGGTCACACGAGCAGTACTTC. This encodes CASSPFGRSHEQYF.

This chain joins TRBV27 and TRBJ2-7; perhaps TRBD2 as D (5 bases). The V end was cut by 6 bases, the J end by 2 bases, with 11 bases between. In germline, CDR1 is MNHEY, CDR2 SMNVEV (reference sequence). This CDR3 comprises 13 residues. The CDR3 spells CASSPGRTYEQYF. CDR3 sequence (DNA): TGTGCCAGCAGCCCGGGGAGAACCTACGAGCAGTACTTC.

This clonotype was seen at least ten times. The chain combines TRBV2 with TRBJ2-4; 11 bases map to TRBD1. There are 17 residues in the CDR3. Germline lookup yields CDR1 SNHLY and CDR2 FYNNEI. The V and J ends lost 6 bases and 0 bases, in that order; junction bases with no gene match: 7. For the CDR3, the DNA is TGTGCCAGCAGCCGTTGGACAGGGGGCAGAGCCAAAAACATTCAGTACTTC. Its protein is CASSRWTGGRAKNIQYF.

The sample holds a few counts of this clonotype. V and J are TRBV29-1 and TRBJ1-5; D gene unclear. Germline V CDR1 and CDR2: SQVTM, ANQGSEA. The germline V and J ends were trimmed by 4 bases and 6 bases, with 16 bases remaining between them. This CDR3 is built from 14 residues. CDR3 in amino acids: CSVAFAAGFQPQHF. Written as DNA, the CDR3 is TGCAGCGTTGCTTTTGCGGCGGGGTTTCAGCCCCAGCATTTT.

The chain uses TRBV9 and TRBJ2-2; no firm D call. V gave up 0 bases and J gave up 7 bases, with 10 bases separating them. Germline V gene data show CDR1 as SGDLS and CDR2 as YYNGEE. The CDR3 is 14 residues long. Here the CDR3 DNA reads TGTGCCAGCAGCGTAGGACACTTCATCGGGGAGCTGTTTTTT. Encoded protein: CASSVGHFIGELFF. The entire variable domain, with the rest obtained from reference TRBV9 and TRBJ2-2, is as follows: DSGVTQTPKHLITATGQRVTLRCSPRSGDLSVYWYQQSLDQGLQFLIQYYNGEERAKGNILERFSAQQFPDLHSELNLSSLELGDSALYFCASSVGHFIGELFFGEGSRLTVL.

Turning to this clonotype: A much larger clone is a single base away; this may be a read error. The CDR3 sequence: CACSLATRVIANTQYF. Written as DNA, the CDR3 is TGCGCCTGCAGCTTGGCAACCAGGGTGATAGCTAATACGCAGTATTTT. The genes are TRBV5-1 and TRBJ2-3; TRBD1 is a possible D gene (5 bases). Germline values: CDR1 SGHRS, CDR2 YFSETQ. The CDR3 is 16 residues long.

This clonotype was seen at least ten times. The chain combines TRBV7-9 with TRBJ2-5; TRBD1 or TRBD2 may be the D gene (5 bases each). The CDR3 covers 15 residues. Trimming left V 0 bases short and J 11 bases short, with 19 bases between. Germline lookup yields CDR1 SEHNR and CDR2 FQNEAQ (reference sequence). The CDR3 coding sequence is TGTGCCAGCAGCTTAGCCTCAGGGACCAAGCTATCTCAGTACTTC. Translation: CASSLASGTKLSQYF.

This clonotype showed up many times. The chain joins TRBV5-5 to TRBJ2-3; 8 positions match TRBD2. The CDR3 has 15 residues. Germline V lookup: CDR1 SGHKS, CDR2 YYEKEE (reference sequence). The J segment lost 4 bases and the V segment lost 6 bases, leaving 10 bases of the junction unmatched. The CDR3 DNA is TGTGCCAGCACCCTTTACGGGGGGGCCGCAGATACGCAGTATTTT. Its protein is CASTLYGGAADTQYF.

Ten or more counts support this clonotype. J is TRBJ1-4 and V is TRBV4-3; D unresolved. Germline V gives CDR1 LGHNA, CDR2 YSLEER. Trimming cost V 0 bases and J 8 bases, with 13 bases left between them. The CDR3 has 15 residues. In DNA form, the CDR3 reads TGCGCCAGCAGCCAAGATGGGCAAGCAAGAGAAAAACTGTTTTTT. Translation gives CASSQDGQAREKLFF.

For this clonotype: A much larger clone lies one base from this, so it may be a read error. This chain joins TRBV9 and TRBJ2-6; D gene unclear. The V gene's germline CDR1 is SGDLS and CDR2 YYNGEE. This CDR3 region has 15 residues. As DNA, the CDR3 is TGTGCCAGAAGCGTAGAAAGCTTGGGGGCCAACGTCCTGACTTTC. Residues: CARSVESLGANVLTF.

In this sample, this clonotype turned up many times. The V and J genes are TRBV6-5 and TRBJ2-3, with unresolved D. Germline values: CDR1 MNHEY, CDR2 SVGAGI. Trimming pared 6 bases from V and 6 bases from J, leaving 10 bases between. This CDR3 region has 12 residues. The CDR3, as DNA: TGTGCCAGCAGCCGCCCTTCGGATACGCAGTATTTT. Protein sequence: CASSRPSDTQYF.

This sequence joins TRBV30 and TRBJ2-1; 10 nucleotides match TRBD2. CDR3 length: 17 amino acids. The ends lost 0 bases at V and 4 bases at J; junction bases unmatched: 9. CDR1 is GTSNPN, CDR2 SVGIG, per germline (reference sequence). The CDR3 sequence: CAWSVLAGVPLYNEQFF. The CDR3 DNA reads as TGTGCCTGGAGTGTCCTAGCGGGGGTGCCATTATACAATGAGCAGTTCTTC. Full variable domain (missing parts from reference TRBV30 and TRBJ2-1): SQTIHQWPATLVQPVGSPLSLECTVEGTSNPNLYWYRQAAGRGLQLLFYSVGIGQISSEVPQNLSASRPQDRQFILSSKKLLLSDSGFYLCAWSVLAGVPLYNEQFFGPGTRLTVL.

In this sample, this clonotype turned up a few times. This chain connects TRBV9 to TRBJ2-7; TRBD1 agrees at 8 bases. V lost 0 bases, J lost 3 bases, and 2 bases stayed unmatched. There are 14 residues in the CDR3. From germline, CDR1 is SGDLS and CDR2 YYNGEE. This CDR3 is CASSVAGQGYEQYF. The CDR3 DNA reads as TGTGCCAGCAGCGTAGCAGGACAGGGCTACGAGCAGTACTTC. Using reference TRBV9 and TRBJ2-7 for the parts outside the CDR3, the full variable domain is DSGVTQTPKHLITATGQRVTLRCSPRSGDLSVYWYQQSLDQGLQFLIQYYNGEERAKGNILERFSAQQFPDLHSELNLSSLELGDSALYFCASSVAGQGYEQYFGPGTRLTVT.

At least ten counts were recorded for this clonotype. CDR3: CASSVGTGGADTQYF. In nucleotides, the CDR3 is TGTGCCAGCAGTGTCGGGACAGGGGGCGCAGATACGCAGTATTTT. The chain recombines TRBV6-4 with TRBJ2-3; 12 bases map to TRBD1. Germline trimming cut 4 bases from V and 4 bases from J; bases unmatched to any gene: 3. The CDR3 loop spans 15 amino acids. The germline CDR1 and CDR2 sequences are MRHNA and SNTAGT.

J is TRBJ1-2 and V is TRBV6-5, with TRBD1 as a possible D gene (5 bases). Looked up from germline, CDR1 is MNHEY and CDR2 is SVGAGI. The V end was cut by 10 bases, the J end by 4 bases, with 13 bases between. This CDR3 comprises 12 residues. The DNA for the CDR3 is TGTGCCACTTCCAGGGTCGGCTATGGCTACACCTTC. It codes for CATSRVGYGYTF.

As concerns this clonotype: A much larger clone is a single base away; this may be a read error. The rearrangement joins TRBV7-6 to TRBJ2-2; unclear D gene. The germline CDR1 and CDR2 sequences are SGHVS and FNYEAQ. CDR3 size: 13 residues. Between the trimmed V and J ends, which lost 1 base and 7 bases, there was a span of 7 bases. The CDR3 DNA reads TGTGCCAGCAGCTTAGTTCTAGACGGGGAGCTGTTTTTT. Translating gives CASSLVLDGELFF.

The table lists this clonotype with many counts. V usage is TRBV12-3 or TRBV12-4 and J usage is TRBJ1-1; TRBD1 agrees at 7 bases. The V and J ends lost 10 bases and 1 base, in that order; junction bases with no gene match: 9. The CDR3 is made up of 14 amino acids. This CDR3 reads CATTRGQPNTEAFF. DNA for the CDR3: TGTGCCACGACGCGGGGACAGCCGAACACTGAAGCTTTCTTT.

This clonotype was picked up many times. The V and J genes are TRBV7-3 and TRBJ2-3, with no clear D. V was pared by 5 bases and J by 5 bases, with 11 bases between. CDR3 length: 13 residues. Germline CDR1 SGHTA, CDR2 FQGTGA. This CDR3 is CASSAILGDTQYF. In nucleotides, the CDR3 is TGTGCCAGCAGCGCTATTTTGGGAGATACGCAGTATTTT.

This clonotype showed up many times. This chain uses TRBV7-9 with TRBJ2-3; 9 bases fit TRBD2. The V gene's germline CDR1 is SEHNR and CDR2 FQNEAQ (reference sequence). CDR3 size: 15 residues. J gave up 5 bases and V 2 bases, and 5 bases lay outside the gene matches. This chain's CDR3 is CASSLTTSGEDTQYF. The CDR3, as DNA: TGTGCCAGCAGCTTAACGACTAGCGGTGAAGATACGCAGTATTTT.

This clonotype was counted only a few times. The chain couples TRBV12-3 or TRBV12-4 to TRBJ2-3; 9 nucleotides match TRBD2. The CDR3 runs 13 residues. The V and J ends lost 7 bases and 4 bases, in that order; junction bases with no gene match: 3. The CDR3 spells CASNGGGADTQYF. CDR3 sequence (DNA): TGTGCCAGCAATGGCGGGGGGGCAGATACGCAGTATTTT.

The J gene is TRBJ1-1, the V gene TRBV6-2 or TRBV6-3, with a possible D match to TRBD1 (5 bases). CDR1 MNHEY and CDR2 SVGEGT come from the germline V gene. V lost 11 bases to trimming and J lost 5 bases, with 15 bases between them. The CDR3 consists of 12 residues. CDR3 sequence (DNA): TGTGCCGGGGGTCGGCCGGGAACTGAAGCTTTCTTT. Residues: CAGGRPGTEAFF.

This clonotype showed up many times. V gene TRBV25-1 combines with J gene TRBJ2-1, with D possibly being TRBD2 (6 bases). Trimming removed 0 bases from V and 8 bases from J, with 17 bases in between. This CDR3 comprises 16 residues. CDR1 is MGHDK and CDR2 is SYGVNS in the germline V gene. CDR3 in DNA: TGTGCCAGCAGTGAATATAAGCGAGGGTGGGGGGATGAGCAGTTCTTC. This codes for CASSEYKRGWGDEQFF.

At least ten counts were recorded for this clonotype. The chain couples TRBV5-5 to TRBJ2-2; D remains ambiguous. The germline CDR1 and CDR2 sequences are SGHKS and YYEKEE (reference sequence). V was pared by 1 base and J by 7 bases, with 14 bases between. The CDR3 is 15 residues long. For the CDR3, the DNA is TGTGCCAGCAGCTTGTTAACATATACTATCGGGGAGCTGTTTTTT. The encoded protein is CASSLLTYTIGELFF.

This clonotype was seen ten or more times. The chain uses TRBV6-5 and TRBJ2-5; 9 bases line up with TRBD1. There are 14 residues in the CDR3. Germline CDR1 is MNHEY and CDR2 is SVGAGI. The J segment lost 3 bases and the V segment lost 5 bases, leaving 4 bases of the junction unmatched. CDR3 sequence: CASSRQGVEETQYF. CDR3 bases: TGTGCCAGCAGTAGACAGGGGGTGGAAGAGACCCAGTACTTC.

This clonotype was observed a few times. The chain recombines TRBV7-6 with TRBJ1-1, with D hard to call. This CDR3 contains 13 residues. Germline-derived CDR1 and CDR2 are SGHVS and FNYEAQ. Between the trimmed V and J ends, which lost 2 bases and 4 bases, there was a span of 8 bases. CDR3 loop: CASSLSGSTEAFF. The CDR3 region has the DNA TGTGCCAGCAGCTTATCGGGGTCCACTGAAGCTTTCTTT.

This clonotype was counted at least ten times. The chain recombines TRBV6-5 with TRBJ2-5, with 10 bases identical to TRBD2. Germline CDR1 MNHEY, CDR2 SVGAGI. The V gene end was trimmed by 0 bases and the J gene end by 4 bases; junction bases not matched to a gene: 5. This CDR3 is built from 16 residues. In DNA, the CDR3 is TGTGCCAGCAGTTACTCGGCTAGCGGGGGTCGAGAGACCCAGTACTTC. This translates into CASSYSASGGRETQYF.

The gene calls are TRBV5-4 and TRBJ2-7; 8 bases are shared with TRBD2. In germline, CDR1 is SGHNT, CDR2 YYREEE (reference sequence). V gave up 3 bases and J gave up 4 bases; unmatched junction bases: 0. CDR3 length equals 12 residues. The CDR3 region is CASSSGGYEQYF. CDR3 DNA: TGTGCCAGCAGCTCGGGGGGGTACGAGCAGTACTTC.